The 14 T cell receptor beta chains below come from one sample, sequenced in a study of T cell repertoires in cytomegalovirus infection. TCRdb re-called the reads through MiXCR, storing one row per CDR3 protein. The sample yields some 300,000 distinct CDR3 sequences, roughly an eighth seen once. Sequencing was done on a sample of PBMCs. All receptors come from a human donor in good health (CMV status not recorded). Some clones in this sample may be carry-over from other donors' samples.

This chain connects TRBV6-6 to TRBJ2-7, with TRBD1 matching 9 bases. From germline, CDR1 is MNHNY and CDR2 SVGAGI (reference sequence). The junction had 4 bases not matched to a gene; V was cut back by 4 bases and J by 3 bases. The CDR3 spans 14 residues. The CDR3 loop reads CASSLLGQGYEQYF. The CDR3 DNA sequence: TGTGCCAGCAGTTTATTGGGACAGGGCTACGAGCAGTACTTC.

This clonotype was observed many times. This chain uses TRBV4-2 with TRBJ2-2; no definite D call. The CDR3 length is 13 residues. V was cut by 2 bases and J by 5 bases, with 6 bases left in between. Germline V gene data show CDR1 as LGHNA and CDR2 as YNFKEQ. The CDR3 DNA follows: TGTGCCAGCAGCCAAACTATGACCGGGGAGCTGTTTTTT. Translated: CASSQTMTGELFF.

The chain uses TRBV20-1 and TRBJ1-2, with 7 bases lining up with TRBD1. V was clipped by 2 bases and J by 6 bases; unmatched bases: 9. Germline-derived CDR1 and CDR2 are DFQATT and SNEGSKA (reference sequence). This CDR3 is built from 14 residues. CDR3 DNA: TGCAGTGCTAGAAGCCGACAGGGTGAAGATGGCTACACCTTC. Protein product: CSARSRQGEDGYTF.

In this sample, this clonotype turned up many times. The rearrangement uses TRBV28 and TRBJ1-3; D gene uncertain. The CDR3 is 12 amino acids. Germline V CDR1 and CDR2: MDHEN, SYDVKM. The germline V and J ends were trimmed by 4 bases and 6 bases, with 7 bases remaining between them. CDR3 DNA: TGTGCCAGCAGTTCTTCCGTAAACACCATATATTTT. This sequence encodes CASSSSVNTIYF.

This clonotype was found many times. This sequence joins TRBV5-5 and TRBJ1-5; TRBD1 matches at 10 bases. CDR1 SGHKS and CDR2 YYEKEE come from the germline V gene (reference sequence). This CDR3 comprises 14 residues. The trim removed 5 bases at V and 5 bases at J, leaving 4 bases unmatched. CDR3 sequence reads: CASRTGTGDQPQHF. CDR3 DNA: TGTGCCAGCAGAACCGGGACAGGGGATCAGCCCCAGCATTTT.

This clonotype was seen a few times. The chain is built from TRBV7-8 and TRBJ1-2; D gene uncertain. V lost 1 base and J 2 bases, leaving 20 bases between the germline ends. The CDR3 has 18 residues. CDR1 and CDR2 from the germline V gene are SGHVS and FQNEAQ. The CDR3 region has the DNA TGTGCCAGCAGCTTAGGTATGTGGAGCACCGATAACAACTATGGCTACACCTTC. Protein sequence: CASSLGMWSTDNNYGYTF.

This chain connects TRBV24-1 to TRBJ2-5; TRBD1 agrees at 7 bases. V was clipped by 1 base and J by 4 bases; unmatched bases: 2. The CDR3 spans 14 residues. CDR1 is KGHDR and CDR2 is SFDVKD in the germline V gene. The CDR3 protein is CATSDFNRGETQYF. The CDR3 nucleotides are TGTGCCACCAGTGATTTCAACAGGGGAGAGACCCAGTACTTC.

J is TRBJ1-6 and V is TRBV30, with D perhaps matching TRBD1 (6 bases). The V gene lost 3 bases and the J gene lost 9 bases, with 15 bases spanning the gap. Per germline, CDR1 GTSNPN and CDR2 SVGIG (reference sequence). This CDR3 has 14 amino acids. In DNA form, the CDR3 reads TGTGCCTGGAGGGGCACAGGGAACGGTTCACCCCTCCACTTT. This translates into CAWRGTGNGSPLHF.

This clonotype was seen repeatedly, ten times or more. The J gene is TRBJ1-5, the V gene TRBV6-6; D is ambiguous. Germline V gives CDR1 MNHNY, CDR2 SVGAGI (reference sequence). This CDR3 is 14 amino acids long. V was cut by 6 bases and J by 0 bases, with 9 bases left in between. The CDR3 sequence: CASSPAYSNQPQHF. The CDR3 DNA reads TGTGCCAGCAGCCCAGCCTATAGCAATCAGCCCCAGCATTTT.

This clonotype was recorded a few times. V and J are TRBV28 and TRBJ2-3; 12 nucleotides match TRBD2. Trimming removed 5 bases from V and 5 bases from J; junction bases left unmatched: 2. This CDR3 has 14 amino acids. In germline, CDR1 is MDHEN, CDR2 SYDVKM. The CDR3 DNA sequence: TGTGCCAGCAGTGGGACTAGCGGGCGAGATACGCAGTATTTT. Protein: CASSGTSGRDTQYF.

Comments on this clonotype: A much larger clone differs by one base, so this may be a read error. V and J are TRBV2 and TRBJ2-3, with 9 bases aligning to TRBD2. The V gene end was trimmed by 2 bases and the J gene end by 1 base; junction bases not matched to a gene: 4. The CDR3 spans 16 residues. CDR1 SNHLY and CDR2 FYNNEI come from the germline V gene. Here the CDR3 DNA reads TGTGCCAGCAGTGAAAGCGGGGGGATGGGCACAGATACGCAGTATTTT. It translates to CASSESGGMGTDTQYF.

This clonotype was found a few times. The rearrangement uses TRBV10-3 and TRBJ1-1, with D possibly TRBD1 on 6 matching bases. Germline assignment: CDR1 ENHRY and CDR2 SYGVKD. Trimming removed 7 bases at V and 0 bases at J, with 9 bases between. The CDR3 runs 13 residues. CDR3: CAINGQLNTEAFF. The CDR3 region has the DNA TGTGCCATCAATGGACAGTTGAACACTGAAGCTTTCTTT.

The table lists this clonotype with many counts. The chain uses TRBV7-6 and TRBJ2-7; D ambiguous. This CDR3 comprises 15 residues. From germline, CDR1 is SGHVS and CDR2 FNYEAQ. Trimming took off 1 base at V and 2 bases at J, with 12 bases between the two ends. The CDR3 nucleotides are TGTGCCAGCAGCTTAGAGGTTGCCGAGACCTACGAGCAGTACTTC. This sequence encodes CASSLEVAETYEQYF.

This clonotype was seen repeatedly, ten times or more. DNA for the CDR3: TGTGCCAGCAGTAAGACAGGGAACACTGAAGCTTTCTTT. Protein product: CASSKTGNTEAFF. This chain uses TRBV6-2 or TRBV6-3 with TRBJ1-1, with TRBD1 as a possible D gene (6 bases). The V end lost 5 bases, the J end lost 1 base, and 8 bases lay between the germline ends. CDR1 MNHEY and CDR2 SVGEGT come from the germline V gene. This CDR3 has 13 residues.